Listed below are T cell receptor beta chains from one sample, sequenced in a study of T-cell reconstitution after alpha-beta-depleted transplantation in children. TCRdb reprocessed the PCR reads with MiXCR, giving one entry per CDR3 protein. The table shows roughly 610,000 distinct CDR3 sequences, with over 9.5% occurring only once. Here the sequenced sample was PBMCs from the stem cell graft donor, taken from the stem cell graft. The source of these receptors is a human donor who donated a stem cell graft to a child with acute myeloid leukemia. The CDR3 runs from the conserved cysteine through the conserved F or W. Fields, in order: D gene, V gene, J gene, clone size, CDR3 protein, CDR3 DNA. A D gene is named only where the DNA matches it firmly. Clone size appears in some rows only: once, few, many, or a class for an expanded clone.

>-|TRBV20-1|TRBJ2-1|few
CSARTGSYNEQFF
TGCAGTGCTAGGACAGGTTCCTACAATGAGCAGTTCTTC
>-|TRBV20-1|TRBJ2-4|-
CSAATGAKNIQYF
TGCAGTGCCGCCACGGGAGCCAAAAACATTCAGTACTTC
>-|TRBV7-2|TRBJ1-2|few
CASSQPTNYYGYTF
TGTGCCAGCAGCCAACCAACCAATTACTATGGCTACACCTTC
>-|TRBV4-3|TRBJ2-7|few
CASSQDEGEAYEQYF
TGCGCCAGCAGCCAAGATGAAGGGGAGGCCTACGAGCAGTACTTC
>-|TRBV7-9|TRBJ1-6|-
CASSPDSSPLHF
TGTGCCAGCAGCCCCGACAGTTCACCCCTCCACTTT
>TRBD2|TRBV5-6|TRBJ2-1|-
CASSLGTSGRAGFYNEQFF
TGTGCCAGCAGCTTGGGGACTAGCGGGAGGGCCGGCTTCTACAATGAGCAGTTCTTC
>-|TRBV7-2|TRBJ2-3|many
CASSLDWDTQYF
TGTGCCAGCAGCTTAGATTGGGATACGCAGTATTTT
>-|TRBV30|TRBJ1-3|few
CAWGKGFSGNTIYF
TGTGCCTGGGGCAAAGGCTTCTCTGGAAACACCATATATTTT
>-|TRBV7-2|TRBJ2-3|many
CASSLVGQGNTDTQYF
TGTGCCAGCAGCTTAGTGGGCCAGGGAAACACAGATACGCAGTATTTT
>-|TRBV6-1|TRBJ1-4|-
CASSLRQSTNEKLFF
TGTGCCAGCAGTCTCCGACAGTCGACTAATGAAAAACTGTTTTTT
>TRBD1|TRBV2|TRBJ1-1|-
CASRGIEFSTGGTEAFF
TGTGCCAGCAGGGGCATAGAGTTTTCGACAGGGGGCACTGAAGCTTTCTTT
>-|TRBV2|TRBJ2-1|-
CASSEDRFHEQFF
TGTGCCAGCAGTGAAGACAGGTTCCATGAGCAGTTCTTC
>-|TRBV7-2|TRBJ2-2|-
CASSPRGRGNTGELFF
TGTGCCAGCAGCCCGCGGGGGCGGGGGAACACCGGGGAGCTGTTTTTT
>-|TRBV7-2|TRBJ2-3|many
CASSLMDRGTDTQYF
TGTGCCAGCAGCTTAATGGACAGAGGCACAGATACGCAGTATTTT
>-|TRBV6-1|TRBJ2-3|-
CAQLQWGLHLYTQYF
TGTGCCCAGCTCCAGTGGGGACTTCATCTTTATACGCAGTATTTT
>TRBD2|TRBV7-9|TRBJ2-5|many
CASTGGETQYF
TGTGCCAGCACCGGGGGGGAGACCCAGTACTTC
>-|TRBV5-1|TRBJ2-5|few
CASSLGSPGQQETQYF
TGCGCCAGCAGCTTGGGATCCCCGGGACAACAAGAGACCCAGTACTTC
>TRBD1|TRBV29-1|TRBJ1-1|-
CSVEAFTPCPRSKDRVGRNTEAFF
TGCAGCGTTGAAGCCTTTACGCCCTGCCCCCGGTCAAAAGACAGGGTTGGGAGGAACACTGAAGCTTTCTTT
>-|TRBV7-8|TRBJ2-5|-
CASSLAEGGAQETQYF
TGTGCCAGCAGCTTAGCGGAGGGGGGGGCCCAAGAGACCCAGTACTTC
>-|TRBV30|TRBJ2-4|-
CAWSVTLAKNIQYF
TGTGCCTGGAGTGTAACCCTAGCCAAAAACATTCAGTACTTC
>TRBD1|TRBV4-2|TRBJ2-7|-
CASSLETGSHEQYF
TGTGCCAGCAGCCTCGAGACAGGGTCCCACGAGCAGTACTTC
>-|TRBV12-3/TRBV12-4|TRBJ2-2|-
CAVPPGLRTTGELFF
TGTGCCGTCCCCCCAGGGCTTAGGACCACCGGGGAGCTGTTTTTT
>-|TRBV29-1|TRBJ2-7|-
CSVGNRVAYEQYF
TGCAGCGTTGGGAACAGGGTCGCCTACGAGCAGTACTTC
>-|TRBV29-1|TRBJ1-1|few
CSVSGLMDTEAFF
TGCAGCGTTTCCGGGCTCATGGACACTGAAGCTTTCTTT
>TRBD1|TRBV6-5|TRBJ2-7|few
CASRYRDRGPYEQYF
TGTGCCAGCAGGTACCGGGACAGGGGGCCCTACGAGCAGTACTTC
>-|TRBV6-4|TRBJ1-1|few
CASSDSRGGLVTEAFF
TGTGCCAGCAGTGACTCCCGTGGGGGGTTAGTCACTGAAGCTTTCTTT
>TRBD2|TRBV20-1|TRBJ2-7|many
CSAREETGGYEQYF
TGCAGTGCTAGAGAAGAGACGGGGGGCTACGAGCAGTACTTC
>-|TRBV20-1|TRBJ2-1|few
CSAGRLSSYNEQFF
TGCAGTGCTGGGCGGTTGAGCTCCTACAATGAGCAGTTCTTC
>-|TRBV7-2|TRBJ2-1|-
CASSLAGWYEQFF
TGTGCCAGCAGCTTAGCCGGGTGGTATGAGCAGTTCTTC
>-|TRBV5-1|TRBJ1-1|-
CASSLTSLNTEAFF
TGCGCCAGCAGCTTGACCAGCTTGAACACTGAAGCTTTCTTT
>-|TRBV15|TRBJ2-5|few
CATSPVGLAGETQYF
TGTGCCACCAGCCCCGTGGGCCTAGCCGGAGAGACCCAGTACTTC
>-|TRBV5-1|TRBJ2-1|many
CASSLAPNEQFF
TGCGCCAGCAGCTTGGCCCCAAATGAGCAGTTCTTC
>-|TRBV12-3/TRBV12-4|TRBJ1-6|few
CASSPAAQGLRYSPLHF
TGTGCCAGCAGTCCTGCGGCGCAGGGCCTTAGATATTCACCCCTCCACTTT
>-|TRBV6-5|TRBJ2-1|-
CASNSRQNNEQFF
TGTGCCAGCAATTCTAGGCAAAACAATGAGCAGTTCTTC
>TRBD2|TRBV7-3|TRBJ2-5|-
CASSFGGSGPQETQYF
TGTGCCAGCAGCTTTGGCGGTAGCGGGCCTCAAGAGACCCAGTACTTC
>TRBD2|TRBV7-3|TRBJ2-7|-
CASSWDGTSLQYF
TGTGCCAGCAGCTGGGACGGGACTAGCCTGCAGTACTTC
>-|TRBV30|TRBJ2-1|-
CAWRRQGGDEQFF
TGTGCCTGGAGGAGACAGGGAGGGGATGAGCAGTTCTTC
>-|TRBV5-1|TRBJ2-7|few
CASSLATGRTDEQYF
TGCGCCAGCAGCTTGGCAACAGGGCGGACGGACGAGCAGTACTTC
>-|TRBV12-3/TRBV12-4|TRBJ1-1|-
CASSLIPNTEAFF
TGTGCCAGCAGCCTGATTCCGAACACTGAAGCTTTCTTT
>-|TRBV27|TRBJ2-5|few
CASSLSGGNPPISKTQYF
TGTGCCAGCAGTTTATCAGGGGGGAACCCCCCTATATCAAAGACCCAGTACTTC
>TRBD1|TRBV27|TRBJ2-1|many
CASSFWRTGGRNEQFF
TGTGCCAGCAGTTTCTGGAGGACAGGGGGGAGGAATGAGCAGTTCTTC
>TRBD2|TRBV10-3|TRBJ2-5|few
CAISEPRGSGRAGEETQYF
TGTGCCATCAGTGAGCCTCGAGGGAGCGGGAGGGCCGGGGAAGAGACCCAGTACTTC
>TRBD2|TRBV28|TRBJ2-1|many
CASTEGLAFNNEQFF
TGTGCCAGCACCGAAGGACTAGCATTCAACAATGAGCAGTTCTTC
>-|TRBV30|TRBJ1-1|few
CAWLTGTEAFF
TGTGCCTGGTTAACAGGGACCGAAGCTTTCTTT